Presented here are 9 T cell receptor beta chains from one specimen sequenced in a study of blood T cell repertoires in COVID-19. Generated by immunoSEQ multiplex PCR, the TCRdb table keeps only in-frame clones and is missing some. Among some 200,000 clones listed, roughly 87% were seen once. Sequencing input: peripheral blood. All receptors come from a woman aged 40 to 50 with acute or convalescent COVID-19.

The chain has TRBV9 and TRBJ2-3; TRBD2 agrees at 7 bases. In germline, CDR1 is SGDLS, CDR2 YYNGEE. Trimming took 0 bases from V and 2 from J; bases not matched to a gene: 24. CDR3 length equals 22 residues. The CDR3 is CASSVDGRGRARGEGHTDTQYF. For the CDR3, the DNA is TGTGCCAGCAGCGTAGATGGACGAGGGAGGGCGCGGGGAGAGGGCCACACAGATACGCAGTATTTT. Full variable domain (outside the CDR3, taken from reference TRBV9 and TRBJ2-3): DSGVTQTPKHLITATGQRVTLRCSPRSGDLSVYWYQQSLDQGLQFLIQYYNGEERAKGNILERFSAQQFPDLHSELNLSSLELGDSALYFCASSVDGRGRARGEGHTDTQYFGPGTRLTVL.

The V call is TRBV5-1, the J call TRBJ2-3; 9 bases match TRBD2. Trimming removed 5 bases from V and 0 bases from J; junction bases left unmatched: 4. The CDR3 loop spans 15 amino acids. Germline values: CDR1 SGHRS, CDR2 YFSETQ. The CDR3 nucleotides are TGCGCCAGCAGAGTCGCGGGAGGGAGCACAGATACGCAGTATTTT. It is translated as CASRVAGGSTDTQYF.

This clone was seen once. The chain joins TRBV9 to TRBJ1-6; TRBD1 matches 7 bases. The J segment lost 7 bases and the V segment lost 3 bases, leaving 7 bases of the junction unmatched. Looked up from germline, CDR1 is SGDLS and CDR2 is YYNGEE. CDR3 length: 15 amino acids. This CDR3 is CASSEDRAINSPLHF. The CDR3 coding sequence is TGTGCCAGCAGCGAAGACAGGGCGATCAATTCACCCCTCCACTTT.

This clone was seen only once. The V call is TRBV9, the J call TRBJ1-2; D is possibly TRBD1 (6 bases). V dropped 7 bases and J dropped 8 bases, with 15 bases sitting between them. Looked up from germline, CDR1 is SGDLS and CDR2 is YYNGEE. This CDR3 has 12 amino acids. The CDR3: CASRAGGAGYTF. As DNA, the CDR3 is TGTGCCAGCCGAGCGGGGGGGGCAGGCTACACCTTC.

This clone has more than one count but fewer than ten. CDR3 sequence (DNA): TGTGCCATCAACCCCAGGGGATTTCAGCCCCAGCATTTT. This translates into CAINPRGFQPQHF. This rearrangement joins TRBV19 to TRBJ1-5; a possible D gene is TRBD1 (6 bases). In germline, CDR1 is LNHDA, CDR2 SQIVND (reference sequence). The CDR3 is 13 residues long. With 10 bases removed from V and 6 bases from J, the gap between germline ends came to 16 bases.

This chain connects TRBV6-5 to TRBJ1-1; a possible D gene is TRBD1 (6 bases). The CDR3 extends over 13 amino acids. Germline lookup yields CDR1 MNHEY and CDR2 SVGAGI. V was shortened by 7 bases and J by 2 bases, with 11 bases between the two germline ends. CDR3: CASNLGQNTEAFF. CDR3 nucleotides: TGTGCCAGCAATCTGGGACAAAACACTGAAGCTTTCTTT.

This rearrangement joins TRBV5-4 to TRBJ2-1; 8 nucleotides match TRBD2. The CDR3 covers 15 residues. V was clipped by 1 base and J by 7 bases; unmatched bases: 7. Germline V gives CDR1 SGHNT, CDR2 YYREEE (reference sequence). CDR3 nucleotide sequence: TGTGCCAGCAGCTTGACTAGCGGAGGAGATAATGAGCAGTTCTTC. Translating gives CASSLTSGGDNEQFF.

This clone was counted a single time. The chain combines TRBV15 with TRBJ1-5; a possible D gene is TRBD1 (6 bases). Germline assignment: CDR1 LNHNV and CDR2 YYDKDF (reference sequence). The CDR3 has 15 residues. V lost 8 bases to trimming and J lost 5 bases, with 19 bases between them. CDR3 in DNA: TGTGCCACCTCTAGGGACAAGGGATGGGATCAGCCCCAGCATTTT. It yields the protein CATSRDKGWDQPQHF.

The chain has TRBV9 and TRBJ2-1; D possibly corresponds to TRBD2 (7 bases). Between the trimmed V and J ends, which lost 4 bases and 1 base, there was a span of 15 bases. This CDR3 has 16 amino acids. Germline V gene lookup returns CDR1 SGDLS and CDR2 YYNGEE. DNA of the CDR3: TGTGCCAGCAGCACTAGGGGGGGGTCTTCCTACAATGAGCAGTTCTTC. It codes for CASSTRGGSSYNEQFF. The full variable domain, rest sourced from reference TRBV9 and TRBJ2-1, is DSGVTQTPKHLITATGQRVTLRCSPRSGDLSVYWYQQSLDQGLQFLIQYYNGEERAKGNILERFSAQQFPDLHSELNLSSLELGDSALYFCASSTRGGSSYNEQFFGPGTRLTVL.